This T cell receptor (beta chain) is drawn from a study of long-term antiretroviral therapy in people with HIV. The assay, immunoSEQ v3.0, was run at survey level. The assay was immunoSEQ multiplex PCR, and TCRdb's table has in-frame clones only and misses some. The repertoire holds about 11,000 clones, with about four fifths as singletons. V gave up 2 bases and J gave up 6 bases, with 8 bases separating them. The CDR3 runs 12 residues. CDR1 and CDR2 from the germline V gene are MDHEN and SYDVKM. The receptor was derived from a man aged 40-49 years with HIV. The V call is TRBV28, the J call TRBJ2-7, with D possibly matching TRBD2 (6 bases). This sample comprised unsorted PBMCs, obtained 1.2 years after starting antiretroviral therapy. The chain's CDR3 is CASSLMGGEQYF. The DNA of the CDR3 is TGTGCCAGCAGTTTAATGGGGGGCGAGCAGTACTTC.